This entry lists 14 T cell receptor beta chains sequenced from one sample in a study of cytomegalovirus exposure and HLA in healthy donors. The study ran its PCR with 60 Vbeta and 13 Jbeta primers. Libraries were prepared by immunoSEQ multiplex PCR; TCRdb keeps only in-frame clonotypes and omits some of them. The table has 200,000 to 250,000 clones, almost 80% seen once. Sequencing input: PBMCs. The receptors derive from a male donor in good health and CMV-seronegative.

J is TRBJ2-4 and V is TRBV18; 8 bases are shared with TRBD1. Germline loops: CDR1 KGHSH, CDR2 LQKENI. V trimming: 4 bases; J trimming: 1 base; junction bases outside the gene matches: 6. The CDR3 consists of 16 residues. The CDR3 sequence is CASSQGQGRAKNIQYF. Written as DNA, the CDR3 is TGTGCCAGCTCACAAGGACAGGGAAGGGCCAAAAACATTCAGTACTTC.

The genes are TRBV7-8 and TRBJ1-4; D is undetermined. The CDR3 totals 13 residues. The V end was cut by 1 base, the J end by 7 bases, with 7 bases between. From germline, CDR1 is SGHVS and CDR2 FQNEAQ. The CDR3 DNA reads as TGTGCCAGCAGCTTAGTTCTACCTGAAAAACTGTTTTTT. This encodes CASSLVLPEKLFF.

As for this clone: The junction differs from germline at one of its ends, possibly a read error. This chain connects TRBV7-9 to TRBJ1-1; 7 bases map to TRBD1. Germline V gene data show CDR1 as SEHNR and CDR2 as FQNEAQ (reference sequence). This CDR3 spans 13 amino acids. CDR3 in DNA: TGTTCCAGCAGCGAACAGGGGATGGGTGAAGCTTTCTTT. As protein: CSSSEQGMGEAFF.

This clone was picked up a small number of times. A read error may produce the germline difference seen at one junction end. CDR3 region: CASSPGLGRGANVLTF. The CDR3 bases are TGTGCTAGCAGCCCAGGGCTAGGGCGTGGGGCCAACGTCCTGACTTTC. V gene TRBV7-7 combines with J gene TRBJ2-6; D possibly corresponds to TRBD1 (5 bases). Germline CDR1 and CDR2: SSHAT and FNYEAQ (reference sequence). The CDR3 has 16 amino acids.

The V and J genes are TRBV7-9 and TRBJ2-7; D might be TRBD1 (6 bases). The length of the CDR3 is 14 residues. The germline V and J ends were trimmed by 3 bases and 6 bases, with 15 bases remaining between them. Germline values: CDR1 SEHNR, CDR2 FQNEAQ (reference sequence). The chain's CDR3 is CASSFGTISSEQYF. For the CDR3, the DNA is TGTGCCAGCAGCTTCGGGACAATAAGTTCCGAGCAGTACTTC.

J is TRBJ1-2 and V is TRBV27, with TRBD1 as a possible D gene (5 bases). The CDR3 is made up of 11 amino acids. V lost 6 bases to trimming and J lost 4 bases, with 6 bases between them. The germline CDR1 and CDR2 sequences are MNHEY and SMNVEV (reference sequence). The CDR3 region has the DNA TGTGCCAGCAGCGACAGCTATGGCTACACCTTC. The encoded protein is CASSDSYGYTF.

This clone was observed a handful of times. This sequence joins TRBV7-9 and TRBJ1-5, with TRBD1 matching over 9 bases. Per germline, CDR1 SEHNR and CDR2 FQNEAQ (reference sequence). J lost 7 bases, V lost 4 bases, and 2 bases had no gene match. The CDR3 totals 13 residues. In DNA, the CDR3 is TGTGCCAGCAGCTCTACAGGGGGCCAGCCCCAGCATTTT. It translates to CASSSTGGQPQHF.

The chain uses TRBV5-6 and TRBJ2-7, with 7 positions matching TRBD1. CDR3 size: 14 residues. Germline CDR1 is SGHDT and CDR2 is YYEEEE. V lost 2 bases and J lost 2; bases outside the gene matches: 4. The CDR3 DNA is TGTGCCAGCAGCTTAACAGGGGTTACCTACGAGCAGTACTTC. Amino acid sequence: CASSLTGVTYEQYF.

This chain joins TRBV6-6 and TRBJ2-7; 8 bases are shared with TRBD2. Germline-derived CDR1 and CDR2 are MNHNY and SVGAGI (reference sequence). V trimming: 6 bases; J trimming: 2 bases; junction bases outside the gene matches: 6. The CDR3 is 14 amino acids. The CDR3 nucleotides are TGTGCCAGCAGGGATACTAGCGGCGCCTACGAGCAGTACTTC. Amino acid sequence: CASRDTSGAYEQYF.

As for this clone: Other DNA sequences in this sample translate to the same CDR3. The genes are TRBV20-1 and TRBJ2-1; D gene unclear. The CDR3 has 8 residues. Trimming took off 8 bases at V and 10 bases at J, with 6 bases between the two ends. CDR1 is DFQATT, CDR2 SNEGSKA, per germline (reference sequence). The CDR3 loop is CSPVEQFF. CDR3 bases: TGCAGTCCAGTCGAGCAGTTCTTC.

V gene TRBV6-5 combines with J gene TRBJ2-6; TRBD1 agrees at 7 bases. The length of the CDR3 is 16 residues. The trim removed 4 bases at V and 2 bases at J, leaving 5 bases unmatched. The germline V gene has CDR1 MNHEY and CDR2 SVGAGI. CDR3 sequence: CASSFYRGAGANVLTF. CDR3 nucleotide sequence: TGTGCCAGCAGTTTCTACAGGGGCGCTGGGGCCAACGTCCTGACTTTC.

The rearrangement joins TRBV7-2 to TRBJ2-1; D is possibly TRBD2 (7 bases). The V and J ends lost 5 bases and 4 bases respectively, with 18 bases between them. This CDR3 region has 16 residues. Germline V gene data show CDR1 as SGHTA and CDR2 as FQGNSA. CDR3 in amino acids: CASSPQGRGAYNEQFF. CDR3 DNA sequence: TGTGCCAGCAGCCCCCAGGGCCGGGGGGCTTACAATGAGCAGTTCTTC.

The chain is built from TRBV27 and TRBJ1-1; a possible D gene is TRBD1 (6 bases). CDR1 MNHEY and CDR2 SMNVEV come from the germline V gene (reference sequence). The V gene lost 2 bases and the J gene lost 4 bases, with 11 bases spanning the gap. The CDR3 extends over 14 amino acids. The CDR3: CASSLKQGSTEAFF. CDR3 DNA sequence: TGTGCCAGCAGTTTAAAACAGGGTAGCACTGAAGCTTTCTTT.

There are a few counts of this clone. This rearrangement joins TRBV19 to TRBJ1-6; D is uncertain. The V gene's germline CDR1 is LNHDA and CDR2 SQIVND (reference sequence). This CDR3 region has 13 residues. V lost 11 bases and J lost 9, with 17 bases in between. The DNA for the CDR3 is TGTGCCGTGAAGCCGGGATGGGGTTCACCCCTCCACTTT. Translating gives CAVKPGWGSPLHF. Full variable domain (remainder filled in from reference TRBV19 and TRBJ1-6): DGGITQSPKYLFRKEGQNVTLSCEQNLNHDAMYWYRQDPGQGLRLIYYSQIVNDFQKGDIAEGYSVSREKKESFPLTVTSAQKNPTAFYLCAVKPGWGSPLHFGNGTRLTVT.